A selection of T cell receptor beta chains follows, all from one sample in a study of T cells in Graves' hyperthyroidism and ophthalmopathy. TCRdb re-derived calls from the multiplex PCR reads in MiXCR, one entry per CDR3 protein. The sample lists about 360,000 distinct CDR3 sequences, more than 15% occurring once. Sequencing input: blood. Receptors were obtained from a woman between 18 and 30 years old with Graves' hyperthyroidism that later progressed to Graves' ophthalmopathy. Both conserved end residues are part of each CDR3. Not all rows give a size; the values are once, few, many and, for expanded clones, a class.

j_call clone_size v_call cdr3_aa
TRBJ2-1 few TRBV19 CASSMGQGTYNEQFF
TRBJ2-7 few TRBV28 CASSDHRGAEQYF
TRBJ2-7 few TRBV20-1 CSARAARYHLYEQYF
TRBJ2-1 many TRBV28 CASSPSGRAERVQFF
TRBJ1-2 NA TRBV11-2 CASSRPRGTRDYGYTF
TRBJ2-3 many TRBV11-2 CASSLSLADTQYF
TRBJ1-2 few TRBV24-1 CATSDLAGNYGYTF
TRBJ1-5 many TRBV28 CASSFRGAQPQHF
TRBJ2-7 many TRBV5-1 CASSLVSGEAYEQYF
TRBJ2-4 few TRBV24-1 CATSDLHSDRGMAKNIQYF
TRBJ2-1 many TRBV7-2 CASSLEGLAFEQFF
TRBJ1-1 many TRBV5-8 CASILVTVLNTEAFF
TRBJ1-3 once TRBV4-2 CASSQFHPVGSGNTIYF
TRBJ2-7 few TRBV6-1 CASSQGKASYEQYF
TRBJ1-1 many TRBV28 CASSSTGGTEAFF
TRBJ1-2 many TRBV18 CASSPGSGLDYGYTF
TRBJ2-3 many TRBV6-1 CASTPGTASTDTQYF
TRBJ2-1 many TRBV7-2 CASSGGLAGYNEQFF
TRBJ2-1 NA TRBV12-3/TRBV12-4 CASSLALEGGPLDEQFF
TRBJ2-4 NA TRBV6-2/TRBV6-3 CASSFPGTGDIQYF
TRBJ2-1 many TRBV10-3 CAISEGLEILAPLFF
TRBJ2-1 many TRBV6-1 CASSPGLLPNEQFF
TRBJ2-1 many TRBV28 CASSTSERPYNEQFF
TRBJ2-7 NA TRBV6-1 CASRAGQFYEQYF
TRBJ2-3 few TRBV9 CASSVTTGDTDTQYF
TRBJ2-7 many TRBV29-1 CSATRASLAGGLYEQYF
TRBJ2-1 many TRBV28 CASKGGTSGIYRYNEQFF
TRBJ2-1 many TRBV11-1 CASSFGTGTYNEQFF
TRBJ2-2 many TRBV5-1 CASSRDRFGELFF
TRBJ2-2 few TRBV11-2 CASSLPLGTGQNTGELFF